The 24 T cell receptor beta chains given below trace back to one sample, sequenced in a study of cytomegalovirus exposure and HLA in healthy donors. PCR employed 60 Vbeta and 13 Jbeta primers. Sequencing was performed with immunoSEQ multiplex PCR; in TCRdb, only in-frame clones are kept and a portion is missing. The sample contains 150,000 to 250,000 clones, around 79% of which appear only once. The sample consisted of PBMCs. These receptors originate from a woman aged 25 to 39 in good health and CMV-seropositive.

This chain joins TRBV5-1 and TRBJ1-1; TRBD1 matches at 7 bases. Germline CDR1 reads SGHRS; CDR2 reads YFSETQ. V shed 4 bases and J 1 base; nucleotides not matched to a gene: 4. This CDR3 has 14 residues. CDR3 sequence (DNA): TGCGCCAGCAGCCCCGGGACAGCGAACACTGAAGCTTTCTTT. This gives the protein CASSPGTANTEAFF.

V and J are TRBV7-6 and TRBJ1-1; no definite D call. The germline V gene encodes CDR1 SGHVS and CDR2 FNYEAQ. The CDR3 is made up of 13 amino acids. V was pared by 5 bases and J by 0 bases, with 7 bases between. In DNA, the CDR3 is TGTGCCAGCAGCCTAAGCATGAACACTGAAGCTTTCTTT. Its translation: CASSLSMNTEAFF. Complete variable domain (other parts from reference TRBV7-6 and TRBJ1-1): GAGVSQSPRYKVTKRGQDVALRCDPISGHVSLYWYRQALGQGPEFLTYFNYEAQQDKSGLPNDRFSAERPEGSISTLTIQRTEQRDSAMYRCASSLSMNTEAFFGQGTRLTVV.

The gene calls are TRBV7-8 and TRBJ2-7; D is ambiguous. Germline values: CDR1 SGHVS, CDR2 FQNEAQ. The CDR3 contains 13 residues. Trimming removed 4 bases from V and 4 bases from J, with 11 bases in between. The DNA for the CDR3 is TGTGCCAGCAGCTCCGGTCCCGATTACGAGCAGTACTTC. Amino acids: CASSSGPDYEQYF.

This clone came up a few times. This chain joins TRBV4-3 and TRBJ1-2; possible D gene TRBD1, 6 bases. The CDR3 is made up of 17 amino acids. V was pared by 0 bases and J by 6 bases, with 20 bases between. The germline V gene has CDR1 LGHNA and CDR2 YSLEER. CDR3 amino acids: CASSQDYRSWGLDGYTF. In DNA form, the CDR3 reads TGCGCCAGCAGCCAAGATTATCGATCCTGGGGGCTAGATGGCTACACCTTC.

The J gene is TRBJ2-2, the V gene TRBV2; 8 bases agree with TRBD1. The CDR3 runs to 15 residues. Germline CDR1 SNHLY, CDR2 FYNNEI. The ends lost 4 bases at V and 4 bases at J; junction bases unmatched: 5. The CDR3 nucleotides read TGTGCCAGCAGTGCCGGACAGGGAAGCACCGGGGAGCTGTTTTTT. This translates into CASSAGQGSTGELFF.

The chain's CDR3 is CASSIWGRVAGELFF. DNA for the CDR3: TGCGCCAGCAGTATCTGGGGGCGCGTCGCCGGGGAGCTGTTTTTT. The gene calls are TRBV10-2 and TRBJ2-2; tentatively, D is TRBD1 (6 bases). CDR1 and CDR2 (germline): WSHSY, SAAADI. With 5 bases removed from V and 6 bases from J, the gap between germline ends came to 16 bases. CDR3 length equals 15 residues.

This chain links TRBV29-1 with TRBJ2-7; 9 bases map to TRBD1. Germline V lookup: CDR1 SQVTM, CDR2 ANQGSEA. The CDR3 consists of 14 residues. Trimming removed 1 base from V and 4 bases from J; junction bases left unmatched: 5. The CDR3 DNA reads TGCAGCGTTGAAGCCGGGACAGGGCCATACGAGCAGTACTTC. Protein sequence: CSVEAGTGPYEQYF.

This clone turned up a few times. CDR3 coding DNA: TGTGCCAGCAGCACCGTACAGGCGCCGAACTATGGCTACACCTTC. Translated: CASSTVQAPNYGYTF. The chain recombines TRBV11-3 with TRBJ1-2, with D tentatively TRBD1 (5 bases). This CDR3 is built from 15 residues. The germline gives CDR1 SGHNT, CDR2 YENEEA. With 5 bases removed from V and 2 bases from J, the gap between germline ends came to 15 bases.

The chain couples TRBV6-1 to TRBJ2-2, with TRBD2 matching 7 bases. The germline V gene has CDR1 MNHNS and CDR2 SASEGT. V was pared by 6 bases and J by 7 bases, with 5 bases of the junction left unmatched. The CDR3 is made up of 13 amino acids. CDR3 sequence (DNA): TGTGCCAGCAGCTTACGGGGGGACGGGGAGCTGTTTTTT. It is translated as CASSLRGDGELFF.

This clone was recorded once. This rearrangement joins TRBV9 to TRBJ1-4, with D perhaps TRBD1 (6 bases). The V gene lost 4 bases and the J gene lost 10 bases, with 17 bases spanning the gap. CDR3 length: 14 residues. Per the germline V gene, CDR1 is SGDLS and CDR2 is YYNGEE. CDR3 loop: CASSPRGGGGKLFF. CDR3 DNA: TGTGCCAGCAGCCCCCGGGGAGGGGGGGGAAAACTGTTTTTT.

The V and J genes are TRBV5-8 and TRBJ2-4; D remains unclear. V shed 4 bases and J shed 3 bases, with 5 bases lying between them. This CDR3 is built from 12 residues. The germline V gene encodes CDR1 SGHTS and CDR2 YDEGEE. The CDR3 coding sequence is TGTGCCAGCAGCCGGTACAAAAACATTCAGTACTTC. Translation: CASSRYKNIQYF.

The V call is TRBV27, the J call TRBJ2-1; TRBD2 matches at 8 bases. The ends lost 7 bases at V and 6 bases at J; junction bases unmatched: 8. CDR1 is MNHEY and CDR2 is SMNVEV in the germline V gene (reference sequence). CDR3 length equals 14 residues. The CDR3 here is CASKEAGVGNEQFF. Written as DNA, the CDR3 is TGTGCCAGCAAGGAAGCGGGAGTTGGCAATGAGCAGTTCTTC.

V and J are TRBV12-5 and TRBJ2-3; 11 bases are shared with TRBD2. V trimming: 5 bases; J trimming: 6 bases; junction bases outside the gene matches: 19. CDR3 length equals 19 residues. Per germline, CDR1 LGHNT and CDR2 FRNRAP. The CDR3 sequence: CASGPGLAGGQRWGDTQYF. The CDR3 DNA reads as TGTGCTAGTGGTCCCGGGCTAGCGGGAGGCCAACGATGGGGGGATACGCAGTATTTT.

The rearrangement joins TRBV7-9 to TRBJ2-1; TRBD2 agrees at 11 bases. CDR3 size: 14 residues. Germline loops: CDR1 SEHNR, CDR2 FQNEAQ (reference sequence). Germline trimming cut 5 bases from V and 9 bases from J; bases unmatched to any gene: 6. In nucleotides, the CDR3 is TGTGCCAGCAGCAATACTAGCGGGAGTGGTGAGCAGTTCTTC. It codes for CASSNTSGSGEQFF.

This chain joins TRBV11-3 and TRBJ2-2; D is possibly TRBD1 (6 bases). Germline loops: CDR1 SGHNT, CDR2 YENEEA. Trimming cost V 2 bases and J 2 bases, with 9 bases left between them. CDR3 size: 15 residues. The CDR3 DNA follows: TGTGCCAGCAGCTTATCGGGACACAACACCGGGGAGCTGTTTTTT. Protein: CASSLSGHNTGELFF.

The CDR3 protein is CASSFLLRGSANEKLFF. DNA for the CDR3: TGTGCCAGCAGCTTCCTCCTCCGGGGGTCAGCTAATGAAAAACTGTTTTTT. The V call is TRBV7-8, the J call TRBJ1-4; possible D gene TRBD1, 5 bases. V was clipped by 3 bases and J by 3 bases, with 17 bases between them. This CDR3 spans 17 amino acids. CDR1 and CDR2 from the germline V gene are SGHVS and FQNEAQ.

Here the CDR3 DNA reads TGTGCCAGCAGCAGCGGGGGGCAAACTAATCAGCCCCAGCATTTT. Protein sequence: CASSSGGQTNQPQHF. This sequence joins TRBV5-5 and TRBJ1-5, with a possible D match to TRBD1 (6 bases). Germline lookup yields CDR1 SGHKS and CDR2 YYEKEE (reference sequence). CDR3 length equals 15 residues. V was clipped by 4 bases and J by 4 bases, with 15 bases between them.

The chain employs TRBV9 and TRBJ2-3; 12 nucleotides match TRBD2. J lost 4 bases, V lost 0 bases, and 18 bases had no gene match. In germline, CDR1 is SGDLS, CDR2 YYNGEE. CDR3 length equals 21 residues. The CDR3 sequence is CASSVDIGETSGSTSADTQYF. The CDR3 DNA reads as TGTGCCAGCAGCGTAGATATAGGAGAGACTAGCGGGAGCACATCAGCAGATACGCAGTATTTT.

This clone showed up just a few times. J is TRBJ2-1 and V is TRBV30; TRBD2 aligns across 11 bases. Germline CDR1 and CDR2: GTSNPN and SVGIG (reference sequence). The V gene end was trimmed by 7 bases and the J gene end by 8 bases; junction bases not matched to a gene: 4. This CDR3 has 12 amino acids. The CDR3, as DNA: TGTGCCTTTGGGACTAGCGGCTATGAGCAGTTCTTC. Amino acids: CAFGTSGYEQFF.

The chain uses TRBV5-6 and TRBJ2-7, with 10 bases that match TRBD1. After removal of 2 bases from V and 5 bases from J, the junction contained 7 bases not matched to a gene. From germline, CDR1 is SGHDT and CDR2 YYEEEE. The CDR3 totals 15 residues. Here the CDR3 DNA reads TGTGCCAGCAGCTTCGCCACCGGGACAGGGGACGAGCAGTACTTC. The encoded protein is CASSFATGTGDEQYF.

The chain links TRBV7-2 to TRBJ1-1; TRBD1 aligns across 10 bases. V was pared by 5 bases and J by 5 bases, with 8 bases of the junction left unmatched. The CDR3 runs to 15 residues. Germline lookup yields CDR1 SGHTA and CDR2 FQGNSA. CDR3 sequence reads: CASSPDRGRWTEAFF. The CDR3, as DNA: TGTGCCAGCAGCCCAGACAGGGGGCGGTGGACTGAAGCTTTCTTT.

The chain carries TRBV6-6 and TRBJ1-2; TRBD1 might be the D (5 bases). V dropped 7 bases and J dropped 4 bases, with 13 bases sitting between them. The CDR3 loop spans 13 amino acids. CDR1 is MNHNY and CDR2 is SVGAGI in the germline V gene (reference sequence). The CDR3 here is CASTGRWVYGYTF. The CDR3 nucleotides are TGTGCCAGCACAGGGAGGTGGGTCTATGGCTACACCTTC.

The CDR3 DNA sequence: TGTGCCTGGAGTGTTCCGGGACTCGCTTATGGCTACACCTTC. Translation: CAWSVPGLAYGYTF. V and J are TRBV30 and TRBJ1-2; possibly TRBD1 for D (5 bases). The V gene's germline CDR1 is GTSNPN and CDR2 SVGIG (reference sequence). Trimming took off 0 bases at V and 5 bases at J, with 13 bases between the two ends. The CDR3 has 14 amino acids.

This chain links TRBV6-5 with TRBJ1-1; TRBD1 agrees at 8 bases. The CDR3 has 15 residues. Germline loops: CDR1 MNHEY, CDR2 SVGAGI. With 4 bases clipped from V and 7 bases from J, the junction kept 11 bases outside the gene matches. The CDR3 coding sequence is TGTGCCAGCAGTTCTCGGGACAGGACCCTCAATGAAGCTTTCTTT. This gives the protein CASSSRDRTLNEAFF.